There are a few counts of the clone carrying this T cell receptor beta chain. Antigen specificity is unknown. TCRdb re-analysed the RT-PCR reads in MiXCR, keeping a single row per CDR3 protein. The table shows 530,000 or so distinct CDR3 sequences, with around 11% occurring only once. The entry originates in a study of response to subunit inactivated influenza vaccine. Study results and limitations: Few additional T cells are recruited per seasonal influenza vaccination, authors suggested.

The CDR3 length is 14 residues. V lost 5 bases and J lost 3, with 11 bases in between. From germline, CDR1 is MNHEY and CDR2 SMNVEV (reference sequence). This specimen consisted of PBMCs from blood, obtained on the day of vaccination. The gene calls are TRBV27 and TRBJ2-1; TRBD2 might be the D (7 bases). The sequence came from a man between 50 and 59 years old who received an inactivated influenza vaccine. For the CDR3, the DNA is TGTGCCAGCAGTGCAGCGGGACACTACAATGAGCAGTTCTTC. It is translated as CASSAAGHYNEQFF.